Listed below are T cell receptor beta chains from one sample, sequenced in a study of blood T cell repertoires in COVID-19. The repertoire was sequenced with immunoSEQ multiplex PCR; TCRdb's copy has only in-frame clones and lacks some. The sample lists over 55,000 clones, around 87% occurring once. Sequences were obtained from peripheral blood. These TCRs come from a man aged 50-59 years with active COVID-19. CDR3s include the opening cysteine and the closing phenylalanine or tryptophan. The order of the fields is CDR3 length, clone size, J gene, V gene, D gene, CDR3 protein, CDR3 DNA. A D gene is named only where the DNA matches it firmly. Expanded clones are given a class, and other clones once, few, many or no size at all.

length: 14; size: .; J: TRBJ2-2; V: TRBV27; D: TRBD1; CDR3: CASRGQGKTGELFF; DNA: TGTGCCAGCAGAGGACAGGGAAAAACCGGGGAGCTGTTTTTT
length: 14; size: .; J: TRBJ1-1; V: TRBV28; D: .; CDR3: CASSLLTGNTEAFF; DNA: TGTGCCAGCAGTTTATTAACGGGGAACACTGAAGCTTTCTTT
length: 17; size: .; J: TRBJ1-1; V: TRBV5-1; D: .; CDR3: CASSQDPPQGGSTEAFF; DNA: TGCGCCAGCAGCCAGGACCCTCCTCAGGGAGGGAGCACTGAAGCTTTCTTT
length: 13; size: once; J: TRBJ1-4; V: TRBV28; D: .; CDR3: CASGVTLNEKLFF; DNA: TGTGCCAGCGGTGTGACTTTAAATGAAAAACTGTTTTTT
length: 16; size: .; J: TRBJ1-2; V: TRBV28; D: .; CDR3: CASSLKGTRPLYGYTF; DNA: TGTGCCAGCAGTTTAAAGGGGACACGGCCCCTCTATGGCTACACCTTC
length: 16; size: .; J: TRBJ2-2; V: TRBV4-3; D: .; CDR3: CASSQDARVFSGELFF; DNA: TGCGCCAGCAGCCAAGATGCCAGGGTCTTCTCCGGGGAGCTGTTTTTT
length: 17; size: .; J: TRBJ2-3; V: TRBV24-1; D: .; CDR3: CATSDTGASDDTDTQYF; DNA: TGTGCCACCAGTGATACTGGGGCTAGCGATGACACAGATACGCAGTATTTT
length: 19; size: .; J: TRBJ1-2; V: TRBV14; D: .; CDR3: CASSQQGRGAPSGNYGYTF; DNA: TGTGCCAGCAGCCAACAGGGCAGGGGCGCCCCTTCGGGTAACTATGGCTACACCTTC
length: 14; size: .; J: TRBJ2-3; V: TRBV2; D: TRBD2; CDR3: CASSGGLPPDTQYF; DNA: TGTGCCAGCAGCGGGGGACTACCCCCAGATACGCAGTATTTT
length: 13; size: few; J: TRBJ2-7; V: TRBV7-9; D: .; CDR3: CASSSQGTYEQYF; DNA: TGTGCCAGCAGCTCCCAGGGGACCTACGAGCAGTACTTC
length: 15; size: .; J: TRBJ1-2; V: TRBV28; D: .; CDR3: CASSRNRPSEYGYTF; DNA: TGTGCCAGCAGCCGCAACAGACCATCCGAGTATGGCTACACCTTC
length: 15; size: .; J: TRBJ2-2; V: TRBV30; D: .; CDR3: CAWSFLQANTGELFF; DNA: TGTGCCTGGAGTTTTTTACAGGCTAACACCGGGGAGCTGTTTTTT
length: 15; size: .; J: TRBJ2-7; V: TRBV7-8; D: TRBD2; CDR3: CASSLNSGGSYEQYF; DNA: TGTGCCAGCAGCTTAAACTCGGGGGGTTCCTACGAGCAGTACTTC
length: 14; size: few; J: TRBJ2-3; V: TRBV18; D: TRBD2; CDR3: CASSPPSGGDTQYF; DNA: TGTGCCAGCTCACCACCTTCGGGGGGTGATACGCAGTATTTT
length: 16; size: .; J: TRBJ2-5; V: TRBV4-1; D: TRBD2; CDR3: CASSQTSGGTRETQYF; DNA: TGCGCCAGCAGCCAAACTAGCGGGGGTACAAGAGAGACCCAGTACTTC
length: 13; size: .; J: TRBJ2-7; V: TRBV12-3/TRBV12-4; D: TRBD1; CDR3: CASRRTGRDEQYF; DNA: TGTGCCAGCAGACGGACAGGGCGGGACGAGCAGTACTTC
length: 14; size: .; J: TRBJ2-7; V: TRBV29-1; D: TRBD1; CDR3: CSVSQGQDSYEQYF; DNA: TGCAGCGTTTCCCAAGGACAGGACTCCTACGAGCAGTACTTC
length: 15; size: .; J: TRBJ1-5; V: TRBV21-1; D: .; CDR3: CANPRGKGGNQPQHF; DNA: TGTGCCAACCCAAGGGGGAAGGGAGGCAATCAGCCCCAGCATTTT
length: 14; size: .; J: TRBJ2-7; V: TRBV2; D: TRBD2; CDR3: CASSAAGGPYEQYF; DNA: TGTGCCAGCAGTGCTGCGGGGGGTCCCTACGAGCAGTACTTC
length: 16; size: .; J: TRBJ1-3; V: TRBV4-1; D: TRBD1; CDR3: CASSRGTGVDGNTIYF; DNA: TGCGCCAGCAGCCGGGGGACAGGGGTCGACGGAAACACCATATATTTT
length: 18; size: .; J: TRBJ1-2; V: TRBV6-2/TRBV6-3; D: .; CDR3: CASSPDKTTLARDDGYTF; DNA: TGTGCCAGCAGCCCCGATAAGACAACCCTCGCGCGGGATGATGGCTACACCTTC
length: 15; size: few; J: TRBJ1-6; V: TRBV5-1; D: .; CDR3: CASSLVGGAHSPLHF; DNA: TGCGCCAGCAGCCTGGTAGGGGGGGCGCATTCACCCCTCCACTTT